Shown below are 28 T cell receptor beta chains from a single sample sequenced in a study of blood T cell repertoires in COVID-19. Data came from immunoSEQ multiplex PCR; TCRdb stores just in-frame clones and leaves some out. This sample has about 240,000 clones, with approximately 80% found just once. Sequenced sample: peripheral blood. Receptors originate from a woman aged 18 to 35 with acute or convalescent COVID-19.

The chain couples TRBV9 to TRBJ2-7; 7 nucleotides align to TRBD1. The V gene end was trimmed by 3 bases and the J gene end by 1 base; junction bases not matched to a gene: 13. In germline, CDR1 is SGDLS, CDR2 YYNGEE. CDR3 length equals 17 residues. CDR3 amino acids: CASSAGQVWGSSYEQYF. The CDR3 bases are TGTGCCAGCAGCGCCGGACAGGTTTGGGGGTCTTCCTACGAGCAGTACTTC.

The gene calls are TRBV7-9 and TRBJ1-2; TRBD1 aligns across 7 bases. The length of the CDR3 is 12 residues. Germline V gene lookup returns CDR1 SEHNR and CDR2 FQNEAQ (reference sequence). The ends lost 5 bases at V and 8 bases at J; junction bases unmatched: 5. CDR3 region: CASSPGTDGYTF. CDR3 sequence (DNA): TGTGCCAGCAGCCCCGGGACAGACGGCTACACCTTC.

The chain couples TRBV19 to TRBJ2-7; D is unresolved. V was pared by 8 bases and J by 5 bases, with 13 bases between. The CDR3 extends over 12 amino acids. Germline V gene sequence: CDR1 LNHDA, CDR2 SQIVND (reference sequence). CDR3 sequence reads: CASEMGLNEQYF. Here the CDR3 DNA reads TGTGCCAGTGAGATGGGCTTGAACGAGCAGTACTTC.

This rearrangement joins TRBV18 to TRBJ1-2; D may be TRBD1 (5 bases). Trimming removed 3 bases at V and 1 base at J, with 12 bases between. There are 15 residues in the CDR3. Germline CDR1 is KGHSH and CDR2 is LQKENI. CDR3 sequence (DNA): TGTGCCAGCTCACCGAATGGACAAAGTAACTATGGCTACACCTTC. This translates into CASSPNGQSNYGYTF.

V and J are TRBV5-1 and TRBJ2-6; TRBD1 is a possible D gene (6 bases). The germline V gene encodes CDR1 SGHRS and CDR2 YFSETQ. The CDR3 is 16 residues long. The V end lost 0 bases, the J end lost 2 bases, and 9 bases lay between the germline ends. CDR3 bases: TGCGCCAGCAGCTTGGTAGGGACACCTGGGGCCAACGTCCTGACTTTC. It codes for CASSLVGTPGANVLTF.

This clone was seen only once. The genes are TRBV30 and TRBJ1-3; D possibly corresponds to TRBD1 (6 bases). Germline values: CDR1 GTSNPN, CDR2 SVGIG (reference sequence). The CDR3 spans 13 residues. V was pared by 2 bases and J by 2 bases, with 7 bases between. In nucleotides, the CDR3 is TGTGCCTGGAGTTCAGGGGCTGGAAACACCATATATTTT. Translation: CAWSSGAGNTIYF.

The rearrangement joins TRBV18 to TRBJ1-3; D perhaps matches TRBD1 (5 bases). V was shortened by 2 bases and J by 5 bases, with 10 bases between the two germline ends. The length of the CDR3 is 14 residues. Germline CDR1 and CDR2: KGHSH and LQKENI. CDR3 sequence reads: CASSPGDSRNTIYF. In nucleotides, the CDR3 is TGTGCCAGCTCACCAGGGGACTCCCGAAACACCATATATTTT.

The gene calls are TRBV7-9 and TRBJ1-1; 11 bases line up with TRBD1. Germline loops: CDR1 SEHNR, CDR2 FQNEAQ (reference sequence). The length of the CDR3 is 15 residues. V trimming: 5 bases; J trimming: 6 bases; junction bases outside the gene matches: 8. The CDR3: CASSGPDRGLPEAFF. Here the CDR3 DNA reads TGTGCCAGCAGCGGGCCGGACAGGGGGCTTCCTGAAGCTTTCTTT.

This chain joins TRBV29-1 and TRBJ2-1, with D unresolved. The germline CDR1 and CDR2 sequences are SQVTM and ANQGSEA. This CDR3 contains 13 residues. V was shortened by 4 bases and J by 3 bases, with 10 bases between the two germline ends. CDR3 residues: CSVAGPVYNEQFF. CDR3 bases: TGCAGCGTTGCTGGTCCGGTCTACAATGAGCAGTTCTTC.

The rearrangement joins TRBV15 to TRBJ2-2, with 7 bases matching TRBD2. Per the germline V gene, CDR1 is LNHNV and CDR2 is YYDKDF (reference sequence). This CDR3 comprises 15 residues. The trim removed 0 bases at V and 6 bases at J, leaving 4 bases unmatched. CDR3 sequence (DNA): TGTGCCACCAGCAGAGAACGCGGGGGTCCCGGGGAGCTGTTTTTT. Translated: CATSRERGGPGELFF.

Here the CDR3 DNA reads TGTGCCAGCAGTCCTCAGACAGGCTCCTACGAGCAGTACTTC. Amino acid sequence: CASSPQTGSYEQYF. This chain links TRBV11-1 with TRBJ2-7; a possible D gene is TRBD1 (6 bases). The V end lost 6 bases, the J end lost 0 bases, and 12 bases lay between the germline ends. This CDR3 region has 14 residues. From germline, CDR1 is SGHAT and CDR2 FQDESV (reference sequence).

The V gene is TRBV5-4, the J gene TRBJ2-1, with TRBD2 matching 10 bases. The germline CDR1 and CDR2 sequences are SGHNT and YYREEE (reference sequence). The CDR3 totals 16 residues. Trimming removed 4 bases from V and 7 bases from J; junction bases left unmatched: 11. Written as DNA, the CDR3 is TGTGCCAGCAGCCCCCCGGGACTAGCGAGTGGAAATGAGCAGTTCTTC. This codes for CASSPPGLASGNEQFF.

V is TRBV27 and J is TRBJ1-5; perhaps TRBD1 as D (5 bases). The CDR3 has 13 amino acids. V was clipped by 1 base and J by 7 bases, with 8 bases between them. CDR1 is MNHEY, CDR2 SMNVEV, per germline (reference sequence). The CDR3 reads CASSLWGRQPQHF. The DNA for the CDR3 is TGTGCCAGCAGTTTATGGGGCCGGCAGCCCCAGCATTTT.

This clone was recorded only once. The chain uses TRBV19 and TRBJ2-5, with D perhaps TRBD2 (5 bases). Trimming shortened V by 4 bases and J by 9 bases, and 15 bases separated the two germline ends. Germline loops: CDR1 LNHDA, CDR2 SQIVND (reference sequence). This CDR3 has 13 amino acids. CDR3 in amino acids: CASSRVSSGAQYF. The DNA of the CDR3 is TGTGCCAGTAGTAGAGTCAGTTCCGGGGCCCAGTACTTC.

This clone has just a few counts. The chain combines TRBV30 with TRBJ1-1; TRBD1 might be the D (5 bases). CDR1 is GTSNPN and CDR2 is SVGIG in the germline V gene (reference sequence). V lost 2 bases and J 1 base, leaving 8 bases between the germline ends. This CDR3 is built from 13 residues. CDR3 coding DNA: TGTGCCTGGAGTCAGGGTCAGAACACTGAAGCTTTCTTT. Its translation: CAWSQGQNTEAFF. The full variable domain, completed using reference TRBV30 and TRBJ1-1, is SQTIHQWPATLVQPVGSPLSLECTVEGTSNPNLYWYRQAAGRGLQLLFYSVGIGQISSEVPQNLSASRPQDRQFILSSKKLLLSDSGFYLCAWSQGQNTEAFFGQGTRLTVV.

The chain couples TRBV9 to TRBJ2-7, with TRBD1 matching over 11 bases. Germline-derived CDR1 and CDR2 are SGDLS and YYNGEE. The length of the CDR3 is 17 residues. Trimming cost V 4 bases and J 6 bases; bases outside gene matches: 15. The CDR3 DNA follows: TGTGCCAGCAGCCGCGGACAGGGGGCGGGACGGGTTCCCGAGCAGTACTTC. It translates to CASSRGQGAGRVPEQYF. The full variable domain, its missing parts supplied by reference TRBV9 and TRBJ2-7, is DSGVTQTPKHLITATGQRVTLRCSPRSGDLSVYWYQQSLDQGLQFLIQYYNGEERAKGNILERFSAQQFPDLHSELNLSSLELGDSALYFCASSRGQGAGRVPEQYFGPGTRLTVT.

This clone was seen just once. CDR3 sequence: CSVEDLREGEDPGLNEQFF. CDR3 in DNA: TGCAGCGTTGAAGATCTGAGGGAAGGAGAAGATCCCGGCCTAAATGAGCAGTTCTTC. The V call is TRBV29-1, the J call TRBJ2-1, with a tentative D call TRBD2 (5 bases). Germline CDR1 SQVTM, CDR2 ANQGSEA. V gave up 0 bases and J gave up 7 bases, with 28 bases separating them. The CDR3 contains 19 residues.

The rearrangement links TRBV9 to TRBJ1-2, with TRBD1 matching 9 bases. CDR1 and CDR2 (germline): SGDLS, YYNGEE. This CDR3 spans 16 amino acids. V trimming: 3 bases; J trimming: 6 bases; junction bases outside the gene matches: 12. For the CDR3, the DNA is TGTGCCAGCAGCGGTGGGAGTGGGACAGGGAGTGATGGCTACACCTTC. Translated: CASSGGSGTGSDGYTF.

The CDR3: CASSHSGQGYEQYF. The CDR3 DNA reads TGTGCCAGCAGCCATTCCGGACAGGGCTACGAGCAGTACTTC. The chain is built from TRBV7-2 and TRBJ2-7; 8 positions agree with TRBD1. Germline V gene lookup returns CDR1 SGHTA and CDR2 FQGNSA. The CDR3 is 14 residues long. Unmatched junction bases numbered 6, after V lost 5 bases and J lost 3 bases.

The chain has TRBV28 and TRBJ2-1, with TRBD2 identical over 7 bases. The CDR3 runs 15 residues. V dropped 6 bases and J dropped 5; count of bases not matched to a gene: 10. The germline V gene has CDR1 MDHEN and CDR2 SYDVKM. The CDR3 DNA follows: TGTGCCAGCAGGGTGTCCGGGACTATCCACAATGAGCAGTTCTTC. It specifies CASRVSGTIHNEQFF.

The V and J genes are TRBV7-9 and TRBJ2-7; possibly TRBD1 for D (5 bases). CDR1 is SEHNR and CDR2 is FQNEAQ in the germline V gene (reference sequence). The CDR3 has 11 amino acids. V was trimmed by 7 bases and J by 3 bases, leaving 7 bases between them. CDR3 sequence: CASTDSYEQYF. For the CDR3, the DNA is TGTGCCAGCACCGACAGCTACGAGCAGTACTTC. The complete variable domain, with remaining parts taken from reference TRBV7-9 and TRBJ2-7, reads DTGVSQNPRHKITKRGQNVTFRCDPISEHNRLYWYRQTLGQGPEFLTYFQNEAQLEKSRLLSDRFSAERPKGSFSTLEIQRTEQGDSAMYLCASTDSYEQYFGPGTRLTVT.

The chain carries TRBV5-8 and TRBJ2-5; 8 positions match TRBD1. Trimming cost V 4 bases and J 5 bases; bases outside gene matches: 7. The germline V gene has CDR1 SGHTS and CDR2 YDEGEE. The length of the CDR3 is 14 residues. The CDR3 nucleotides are TGTGCCAGCAGCCGTGGACAGGGCGGCGAGACCCAGTACTTC. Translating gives CASSRGQGGETQYF.

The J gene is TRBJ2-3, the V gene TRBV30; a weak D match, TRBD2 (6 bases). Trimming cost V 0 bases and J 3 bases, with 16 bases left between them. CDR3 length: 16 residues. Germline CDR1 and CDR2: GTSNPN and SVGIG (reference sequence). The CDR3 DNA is TGTGCCTGGAGTGTTCCCTGGGGGGAGGTGACAGATACGCAGTATTTT. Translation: CAWSVPWGEVTDTQYF.

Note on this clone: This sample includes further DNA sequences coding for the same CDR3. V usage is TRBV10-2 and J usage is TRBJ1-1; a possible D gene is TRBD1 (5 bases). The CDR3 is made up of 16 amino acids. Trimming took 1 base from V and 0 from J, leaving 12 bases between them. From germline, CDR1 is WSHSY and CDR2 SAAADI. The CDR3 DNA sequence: TGCGCCAGCAGTGAGTATGGGGGGAGCATGAACACTGAAGCTTTCTTT. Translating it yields CASSEYGGSMNTEAFF.

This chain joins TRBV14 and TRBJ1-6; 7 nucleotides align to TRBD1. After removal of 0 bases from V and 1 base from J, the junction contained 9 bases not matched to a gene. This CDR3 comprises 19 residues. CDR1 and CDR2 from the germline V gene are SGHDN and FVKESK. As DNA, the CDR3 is TGTGCCAGCAGCCAAGACCGGTGGACAGGAAGGTCCTATAATTCACCCCTCCACTTT. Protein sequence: CASSQDRWTGRSYNSPLHF.

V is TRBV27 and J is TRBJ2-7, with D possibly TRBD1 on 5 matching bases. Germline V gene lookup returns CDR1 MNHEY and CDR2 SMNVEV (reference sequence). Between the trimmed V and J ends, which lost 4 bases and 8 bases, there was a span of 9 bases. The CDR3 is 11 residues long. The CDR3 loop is CASSYGQQQYF. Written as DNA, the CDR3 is TGTGCCAGCAGTTATGGACAACAGCAGTACTTC.

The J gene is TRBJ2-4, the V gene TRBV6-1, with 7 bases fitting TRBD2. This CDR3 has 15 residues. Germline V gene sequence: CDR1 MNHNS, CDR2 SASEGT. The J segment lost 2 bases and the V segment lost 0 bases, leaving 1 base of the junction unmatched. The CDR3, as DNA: TGTGCCAGCAGTGAAGCGGGAGGGACCAAAAACATTCAGTACTTC. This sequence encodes CASSEAGGTKNIQYF.

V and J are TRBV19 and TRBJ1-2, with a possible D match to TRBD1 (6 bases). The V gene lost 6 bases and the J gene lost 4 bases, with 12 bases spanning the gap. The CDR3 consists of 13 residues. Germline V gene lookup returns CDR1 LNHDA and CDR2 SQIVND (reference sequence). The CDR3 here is CASSPRGGYGYTF. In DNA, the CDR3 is TGTGCCAGTAGCCCCAGGGGCGGCTATGGCTACACCTTC.